Here is one TCR beta chain with its context. Its antigen is as yet unknown. The sample is drawn from a study of shared clonotypes between healthy human individuals. For the study at large: Each donor had three CD4 naive, three CD4 memory, two CD8 naive and one CD8 memory plate.

The assay used deep level. Repertoires were generated with immunoSEQ multiplex PCR, while TCRdb's copy carries only in-frame clones and drops some. This table holds 550,000 to 800,000 clones, approximately 79% found once. Broader study findings: A handful of donors had roughly 5% of their naive CD4 clonotypes in common. The diversity represented, both genetic and in exposure history, was limited by few donors.

Trimming pared 4 bases from V and 4 bases from J, leaving 10 bases between. CDR3 length equals 13 residues. Germline V gene data show CDR1 as SNHLY and CDR2 as FYNNEI. The sequenced material came from memory CD4+ T cells sorted from blood. Subset meaning: CD45RA-negative fraction. This sequence joins TRBV2 and TRBJ1-1; D is unresolved. This sequence was found in a woman aged 30 to 39 in good health. The CDR3 nucleotides read TGTGCCAGCAGTGTGCGGGAGGGCACTGAAGCTTTCTTT. Its protein is CASSVREGTEAFF.